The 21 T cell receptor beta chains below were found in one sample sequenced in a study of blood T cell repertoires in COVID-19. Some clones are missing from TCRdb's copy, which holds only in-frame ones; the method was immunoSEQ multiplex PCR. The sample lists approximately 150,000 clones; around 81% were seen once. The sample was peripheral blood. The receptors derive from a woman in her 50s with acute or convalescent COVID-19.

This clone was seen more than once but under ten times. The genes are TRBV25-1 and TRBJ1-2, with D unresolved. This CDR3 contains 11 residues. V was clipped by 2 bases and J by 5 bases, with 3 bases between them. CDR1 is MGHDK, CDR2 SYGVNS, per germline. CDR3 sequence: CASSEEYGYTF. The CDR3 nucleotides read TGTGCCAGCAGTGAAGAGTATGGCTACACCTTC.

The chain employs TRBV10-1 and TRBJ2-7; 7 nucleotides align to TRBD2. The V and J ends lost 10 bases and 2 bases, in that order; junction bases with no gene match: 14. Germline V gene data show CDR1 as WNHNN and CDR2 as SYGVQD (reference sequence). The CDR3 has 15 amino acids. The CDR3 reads CAKMTSLRSPYEQYF. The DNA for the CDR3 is TGCGCCAAAATGACTAGCCTCCGGTCCCCCTACGAGCAGTACTTC.

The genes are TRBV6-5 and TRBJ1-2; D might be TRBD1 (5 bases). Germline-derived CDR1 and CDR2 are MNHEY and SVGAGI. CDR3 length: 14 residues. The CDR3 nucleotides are TGTGCAAGCGGGAATACAGGAGTCGGCTATGGCTACACCTTC. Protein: CASGNTGVGYGYTF.

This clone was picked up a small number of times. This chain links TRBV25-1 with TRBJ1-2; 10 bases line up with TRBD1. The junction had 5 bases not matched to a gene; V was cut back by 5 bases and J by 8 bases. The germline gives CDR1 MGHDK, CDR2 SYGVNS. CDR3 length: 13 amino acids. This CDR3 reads CASSRGQGEGYTF. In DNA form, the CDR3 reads TGTGCCAGCAGTCGCGGACAGGGGGAGGGCTACACCTTC.

The CDR3, as DNA: TGCGCCAGCAGCCAGGACAGACACTCCTACGAGCAGTACTTC. Its protein product is CASSQDRHSYEQYF. The rearrangement links TRBV4-3 to TRBJ2-7; tentatively, D is TRBD1 (6 bases). The CDR3 contains 14 residues. Trimming took 3 bases from V and 0 from J, leaving 9 bases between them. Per germline, CDR1 LGHNA and CDR2 YSLEER.

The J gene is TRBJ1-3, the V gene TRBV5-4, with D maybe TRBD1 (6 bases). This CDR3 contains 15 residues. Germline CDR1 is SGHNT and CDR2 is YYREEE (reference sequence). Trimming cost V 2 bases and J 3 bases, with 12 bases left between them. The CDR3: CASSFSGAGGNTIYF. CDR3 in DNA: TGTGCCAGCAGCTTTTCAGGGGCAGGTGGAAACACCATATATTTT.

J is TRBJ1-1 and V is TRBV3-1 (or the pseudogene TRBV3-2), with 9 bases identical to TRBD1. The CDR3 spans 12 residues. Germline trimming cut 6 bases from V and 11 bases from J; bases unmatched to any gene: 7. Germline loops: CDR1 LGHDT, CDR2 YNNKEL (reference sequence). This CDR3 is CASRSGDREAFF. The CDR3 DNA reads TGTGCCAGCAGGTCCGGGGACAGGGAGGCTTTCTTT.

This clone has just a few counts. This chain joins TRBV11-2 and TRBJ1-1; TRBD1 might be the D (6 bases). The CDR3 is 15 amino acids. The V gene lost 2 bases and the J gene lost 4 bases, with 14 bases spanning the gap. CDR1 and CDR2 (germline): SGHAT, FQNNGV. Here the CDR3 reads CASSLTGTSGTEAFF. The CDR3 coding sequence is TGTGCCAGCAGCTTAACAGGGACAAGTGGCACTGAAGCTTTCTTT.

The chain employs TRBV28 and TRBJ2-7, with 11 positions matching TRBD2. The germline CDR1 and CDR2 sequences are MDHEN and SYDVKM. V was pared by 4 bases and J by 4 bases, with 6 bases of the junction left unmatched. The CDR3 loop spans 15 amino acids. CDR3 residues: CASSSSSGGTYEQYF. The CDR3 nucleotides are TGTGCCAGCAGTTCCTCTAGCGGGGGGACATACGAGCAGTACTTC.

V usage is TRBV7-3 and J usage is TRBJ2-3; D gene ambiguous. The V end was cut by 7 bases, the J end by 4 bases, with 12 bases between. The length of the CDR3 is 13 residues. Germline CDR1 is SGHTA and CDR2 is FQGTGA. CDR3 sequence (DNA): TGTGCCAGCACCCCGCGCCCCGCAGATACGCAGTATTTT. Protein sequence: CASTPRPADTQYF. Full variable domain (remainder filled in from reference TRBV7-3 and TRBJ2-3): GAGVSQTPSNKVTEKGKYVELRCDPISGHTALYWYRQSLGQGPEFLIYFQGTGAADDSGLPNDRFFAVRPEGSVSTLKIQRTERGDSAVYLCASTPRPADTQYFGPGTRLTVL.

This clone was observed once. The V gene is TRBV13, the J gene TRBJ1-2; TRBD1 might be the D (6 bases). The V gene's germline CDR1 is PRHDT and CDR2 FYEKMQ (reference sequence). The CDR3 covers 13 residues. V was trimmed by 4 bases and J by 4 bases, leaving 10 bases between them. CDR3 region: CASSSQGSYGYTF. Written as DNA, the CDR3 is TGTGCCAGCAGCTCACAGGGTAGCTATGGCTACACCTTC. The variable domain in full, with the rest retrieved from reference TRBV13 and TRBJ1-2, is AAGVIQSPRHLIKEKRETATLKCYPIPRHDTVYWYQQGPGQDPQFLISFYEKMQSDKGSIPDRFSAQQFSDYHSELNMSSLELGDSALYFCASSSQGSYGYTFGSGTRLTVV.

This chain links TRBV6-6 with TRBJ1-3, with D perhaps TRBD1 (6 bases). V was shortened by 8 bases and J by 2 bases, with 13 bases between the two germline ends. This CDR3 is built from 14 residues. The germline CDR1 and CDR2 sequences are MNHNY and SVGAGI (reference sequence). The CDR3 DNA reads TGTGCCAGCGCTCAGGGGACAACTGGAAACACCATATATTTT. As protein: CASAQGTTGNTIYF.

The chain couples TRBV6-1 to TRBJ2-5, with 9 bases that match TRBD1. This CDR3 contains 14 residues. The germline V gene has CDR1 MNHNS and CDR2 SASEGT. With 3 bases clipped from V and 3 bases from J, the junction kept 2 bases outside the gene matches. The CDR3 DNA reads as TGTGCCAGCAGTGATGGACAGGGGAAAGAGACCCAGTACTTC. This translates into CASSDGQGKETQYF.

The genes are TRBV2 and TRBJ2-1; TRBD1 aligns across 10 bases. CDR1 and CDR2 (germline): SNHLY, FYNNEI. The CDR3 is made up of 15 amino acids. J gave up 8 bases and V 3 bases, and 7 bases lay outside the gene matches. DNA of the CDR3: TGTGCCAGCAGTGACGGGACAGGGGCTGAAGATGAGCAGTTCTTC. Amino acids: CASSDGTGAEDEQFF.

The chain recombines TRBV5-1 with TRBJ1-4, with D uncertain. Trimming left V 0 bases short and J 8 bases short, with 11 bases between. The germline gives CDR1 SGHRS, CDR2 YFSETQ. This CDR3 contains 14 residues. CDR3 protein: CASSLAGSGEKLFF. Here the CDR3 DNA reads TGCGCCAGCAGCTTGGCGGGTTCGGGGGAAAAACTGTTTTTT.

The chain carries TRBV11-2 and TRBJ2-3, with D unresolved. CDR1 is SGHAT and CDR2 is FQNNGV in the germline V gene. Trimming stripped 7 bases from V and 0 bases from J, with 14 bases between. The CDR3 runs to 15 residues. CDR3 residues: CASTPRGWSTDTQYF. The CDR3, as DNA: TGTGCCAGCACCCCACGCGGTTGGAGCACAGATACGCAGTATTTT.

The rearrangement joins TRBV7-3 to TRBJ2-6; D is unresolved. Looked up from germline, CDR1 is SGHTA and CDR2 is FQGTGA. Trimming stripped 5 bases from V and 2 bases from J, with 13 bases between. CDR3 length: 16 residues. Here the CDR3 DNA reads TGTGCCAGCAGCCCCTCCGCGGCGCCTGGGGCCAACGTCCTGACTTTC. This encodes CASSPSAAPGANVLTF.

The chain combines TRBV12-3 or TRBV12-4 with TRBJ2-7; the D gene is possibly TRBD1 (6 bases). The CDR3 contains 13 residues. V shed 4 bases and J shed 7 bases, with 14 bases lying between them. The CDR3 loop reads CASSSRGQGEQYF. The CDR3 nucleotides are TGTGCCAGCAGTTCAAGGGGCCAGGGGGAGCAGTACTTC.

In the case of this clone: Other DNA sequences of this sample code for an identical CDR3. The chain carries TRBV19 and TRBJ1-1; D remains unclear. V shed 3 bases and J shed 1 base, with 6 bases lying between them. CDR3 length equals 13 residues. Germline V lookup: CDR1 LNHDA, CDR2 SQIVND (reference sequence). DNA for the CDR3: TGTGCCAGTAGTATCGGAGGGAACACTGAAGCTTTCTTT. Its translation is CASSIGGNTEAFF.

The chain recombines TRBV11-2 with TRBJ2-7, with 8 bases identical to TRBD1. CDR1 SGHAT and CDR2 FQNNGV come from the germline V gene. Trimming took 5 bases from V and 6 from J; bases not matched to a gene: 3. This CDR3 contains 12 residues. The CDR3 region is CASSRTGSEQYF. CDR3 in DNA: TGTGCCAGCAGCCGGACAGGGTCCGAGCAGTACTTC. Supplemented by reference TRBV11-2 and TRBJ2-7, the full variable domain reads EAGVAQSPRYKIIEKRQSVAFWCNPISGHATLYWYQQILGQGPKLLIQFQNNGVVDDSQLPKDRFSAERLKGVDSTLKIQPAKLEDSAVYLCASSRTGSEQYFGPGTRLTVT.

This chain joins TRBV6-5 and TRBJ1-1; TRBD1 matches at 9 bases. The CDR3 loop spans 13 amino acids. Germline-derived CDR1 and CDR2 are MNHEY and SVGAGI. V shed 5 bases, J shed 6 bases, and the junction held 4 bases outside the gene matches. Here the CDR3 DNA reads TGTGCCAGCAGTAACCGGGACAGGGCTGAAGCTTTCTTT. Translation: CASSNRDRAEAFF.